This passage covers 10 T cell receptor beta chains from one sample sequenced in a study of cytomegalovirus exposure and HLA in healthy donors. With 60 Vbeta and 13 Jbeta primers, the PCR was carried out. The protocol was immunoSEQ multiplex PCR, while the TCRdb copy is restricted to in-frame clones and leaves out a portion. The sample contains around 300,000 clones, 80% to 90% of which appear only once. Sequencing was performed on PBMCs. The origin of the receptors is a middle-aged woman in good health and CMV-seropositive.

The CDR3 DNA reads as TGTGCCAGCAGCCCTCTGGCGGGGTCGGGTGAGCAGTTCTTC. It is translated as CASSPLAGSGEQFF. This chain joins TRBV9 and TRBJ2-1; possibly TRBD2 for D (6 bases). V lost 4 bases to trimming and J lost 9 bases, with 17 bases between them. The CDR3 length is 14 residues. The V gene's germline CDR1 is SGDLS and CDR2 YYNGEE. The full variable domain, rest sourced from reference TRBV9 and TRBJ2-1, is DSGVTQTPKHLITATGQRVTLRCSPRSGDLSVYWYQQSLDQGLQFLIQYYNGEERAKGNILERFSAQQFPDLHSELNLSSLELGDSALYFCASSPLAGSGEQFFGPGTRLTVL.

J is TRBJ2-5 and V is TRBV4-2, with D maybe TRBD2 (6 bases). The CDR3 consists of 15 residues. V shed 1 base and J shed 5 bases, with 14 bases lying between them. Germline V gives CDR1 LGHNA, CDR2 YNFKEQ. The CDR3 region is CASSQGRALRETQYF. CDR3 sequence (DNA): TGTGCCAGCAGCCAAGGGAGGGCCCTCCGGGAGACCCAGTACTTC.

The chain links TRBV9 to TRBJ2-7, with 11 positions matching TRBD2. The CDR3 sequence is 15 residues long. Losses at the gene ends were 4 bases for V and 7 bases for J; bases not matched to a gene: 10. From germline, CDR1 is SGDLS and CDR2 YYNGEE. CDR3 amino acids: CASSLRLAGIEEQYF. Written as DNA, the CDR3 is TGTGCCAGCAGCTTAAGACTAGCGGGGATTGAAGAGCAGTACTTC.

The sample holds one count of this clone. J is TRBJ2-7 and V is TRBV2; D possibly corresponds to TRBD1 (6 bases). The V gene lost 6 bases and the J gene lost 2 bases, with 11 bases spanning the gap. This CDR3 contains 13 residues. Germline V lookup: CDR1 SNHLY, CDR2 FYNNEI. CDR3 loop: CASRETGPYEQYF. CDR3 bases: TGTGCCAGCAGGGAGACAGGCCCCTACGAGCAGTACTTC.

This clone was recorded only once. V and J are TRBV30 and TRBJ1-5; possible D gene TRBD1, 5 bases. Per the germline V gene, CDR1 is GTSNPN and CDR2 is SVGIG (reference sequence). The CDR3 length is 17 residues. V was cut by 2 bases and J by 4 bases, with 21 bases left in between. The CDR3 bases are TGTGCCTGGAGTCCTCCCCCCGGACAAGCTTTTAATCAGCCCCAGCATTTT. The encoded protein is CAWSPPPGQAFNQPQHF.

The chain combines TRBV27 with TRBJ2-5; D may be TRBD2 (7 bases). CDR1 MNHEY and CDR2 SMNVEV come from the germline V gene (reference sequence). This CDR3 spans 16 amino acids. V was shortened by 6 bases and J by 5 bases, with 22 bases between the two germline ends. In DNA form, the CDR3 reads TGTGCCAGCAGCTTTGGGGGGGGCAGGGGAGAGGAGACCCAGTACTTC. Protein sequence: CASSFGGGRGEETQYF.

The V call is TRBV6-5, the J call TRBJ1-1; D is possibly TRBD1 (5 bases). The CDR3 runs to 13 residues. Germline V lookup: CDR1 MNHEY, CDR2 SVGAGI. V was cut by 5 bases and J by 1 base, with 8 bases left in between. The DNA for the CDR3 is TGTGCCAGCAGTCCCGGGGGGAACACTGAAGCTTTCTTT. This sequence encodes CASSPGGNTEAFF.

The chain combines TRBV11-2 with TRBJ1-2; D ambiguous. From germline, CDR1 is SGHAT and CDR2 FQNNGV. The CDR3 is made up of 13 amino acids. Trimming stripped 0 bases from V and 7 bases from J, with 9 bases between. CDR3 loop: CASSLDRQSGYTF. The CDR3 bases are TGTGCCAGCAGCTTAGATCGTCAGTCTGGCTACACCTTC.

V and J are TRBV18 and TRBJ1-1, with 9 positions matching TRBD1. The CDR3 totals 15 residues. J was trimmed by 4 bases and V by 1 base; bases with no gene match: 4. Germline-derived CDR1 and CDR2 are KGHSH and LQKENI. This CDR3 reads CASSPQPTGGTEAFF. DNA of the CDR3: TGTGCCAGCTCACCACAGCCGACAGGGGGCACTGAAGCTTTCTTT.

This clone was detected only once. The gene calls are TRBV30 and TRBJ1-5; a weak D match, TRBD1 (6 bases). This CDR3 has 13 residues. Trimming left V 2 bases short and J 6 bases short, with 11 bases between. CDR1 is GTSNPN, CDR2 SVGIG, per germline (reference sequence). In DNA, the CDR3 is TGTGCCTGGAGTTTACGAGGGGGTCAGCCCCAGCATTTT. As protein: CAWSLRGGQPQHF.